The 7 T cell receptor beta chains in this list originate from one sample, sequenced in a study of tumor-infiltrating lymphocytes in primary liver carcinoma. A primer matching the constant region was used to make TCR beta cDNA from 500 to 650 ng of total RNA. Modified slightly, ARM-PCR produced TCR beta libraries over three nested multiplex PCR rounds. A C-beta reverse primer was combined with TRBV1-TRBV30 forward primers in the first two PCR rounds, and each round had around 11 cycles. TCRdb re-analysed the multiplex PCR reads in MiXCR, keeping a single row per CDR3 protein. This sample has 250,000 to 350,000 distinct CDR3 sequences, with approximately 54% found just once. Alongside blood RNA obtained from unsorted whole blood, germline DNA was also extracted. The specimen was peripheral blood. Receptors were obtained from a woman in her 30s with primary liver carcinoma and hepatitis B virus infection.

With regard to this clonotype: Germline and junction disagree at one end, which may indicate a read error. The V call is TRBV24-1, the J call TRBJ1-6; D uncertain. CDR1 is KGHDR, CDR2 SFDVKD, per germline. The CDR3 loop spans 11 amino acids. The CDR3 DNA is TGTGCCACCACCGGGAATTCACCACTCCACTTT. As protein: CATTGNSPLHF.

Of note for this clonotype: This clone may be a read error of a much larger clone one base away. The V and J genes are TRBV12-3 or TRBV12-4 and TRBJ1-5; tentative D call: TRBD1 (5 bases). The CDR3 is made up of 13 amino acids. The CDR3 reads CASSFFRDQPHHF. CDR3 nucleotides: TGTGCCAGCAGTTTTTTCAGGGATCAGCCCCACCATTTT.

This clonotype was counted a few times. The chain links TRBV28 to TRBJ1-2; 12 bases are a match to TRBD1. V lost 3 bases, J lost 7 bases, and 9 bases stayed unmatched. CDR3 length: 16 amino acids. Germline loops: CDR1 MDHEN, CDR2 SYDVKM. The CDR3 coding sequence is TGTGCCAGCAGTTTTTGGGGACAGGGGGCATCTGGTGGCTACACCTTC. This gives the protein CASSFWGQGASGGYTF.

At least ten counts were recorded for this clonotype. The rearrangement links TRBV5-5 to TRBJ1-3, with TRBD1 as a possible D gene (5 bases). The V end was cut by 3 bases, the J end by 4 bases, with 14 bases between. The CDR3 totals 15 residues. Germline CDR1 is SGHKS and CDR2 is YYEKEE (reference sequence). The CDR3: CASSSAAGYGNTIYF. CDR3 in DNA: TGTGCCAGCAGCTCAGCGGCAGGGTACGGAAACACCATATATTTT.

This clonotype was seen a handful of times. Sequence at one end of the junction differs from germline and may be a read error. This rearrangement joins TRBV12-3 or TRBV12-4 to TRBJ1-5, with TRBD1 matching 8 bases. This CDR3 comprises 16 residues. The CDR3 loop is CVSSLGAGGAGQSQHF. The CDR3 DNA sequence: TGTGTCAGCAGTTTGGGGGCAGGGGGCGCAGGTCAGTCCCAGCATTTT.

V gene TRBV7-9 combines with J gene TRBJ2-7, with 8 nucleotides matching TRBD1. The CDR3 totals 14 residues. Germline loops: CDR1 SEHNR, CDR2 FQNEAQ (reference sequence). Losses at the gene ends were 4 bases for V and 2 bases for J; bases not matched to a gene: 4. The CDR3 DNA is TGTGCCAGCAGCTGGGGACAGGCCCCCTACGAGCAGTACTTC. Amino acids: CASSWGQAPYEQYF.

Concerning this clonotype: As the CDR3 is not closed by the conserved phenylalanine or tryptophan, this likely results from a read error. The chain has TRBV6-5 and TRBJ2-3; 7 positions match TRBD1. Germline CDR1 reads MNHEY; CDR2 reads SVGAGI. This CDR3 is 14 amino acids long. The junction had 8 bases not matched to a gene; V was cut back by 8 bases and J by 3 bases. This CDR3 reads CASGRDRGTDTQYS. For the CDR3, the DNA is TGTGCCAGCGGCCGGGACAGAGGAACAGATACGCAGTATTCT.